The rows below give T cell receptor beta chains drawn from one sample of a study of identifying expanded T cells in peripheral blood. The repertoire was sequenced with immunoSEQ multiplex PCR; TCRdb's copy has only in-frame clones and lacks some. The sample includes tens of thousands of clones, about 80% of them seen just once. Sequenced sample: blood. Every receptor here comes from a person aged 18 to 69 in good health. CDR3s include the opening cysteine and the closing phenylalanine or tryptophan. A D gene is named only where the DNA matches it firmly.

v_call	d_call	j_call	cdr3_aa	cdr3_nt
TRBV6-5	NA	TRBJ1-5	CATRIREYSNQPQHF	TGTGCCACCAGAATCAGGGAGTATAGCAATCAGCCCCAGCATTTT
TRBV29-1	NA	TRBJ1-2	CSVEASAYGYTF	TGCAGCGTTGAGGCTAGTGCCTATGGCTACACCTTC
TRBV18	NA	TRBJ1-2	CASSPGINYGYTF	TGTGCCAGCTCACCCGGCATTAACTATGGCTACACCTTC
TRBV10-3	TRBD2	TRBJ2-1	CAIRPSGTGEQFF	TGTGCCATCAGGCCTAGCGGGACCGGTGAGCAGTTCTTC
TRBV19	TRBD1	TRBJ1-4	CATNNRGQPNEKLFF	TGTGCCACCAACAATCGGGGACAGCCTAATGAAAAACTGTTTTTT
TRBV14	TRBD2	TRBJ2-7	CASSQTRRVAGISYEQYF	TGTGCCAGCAGCCAAACCCGGAGGGTAGCGGGAATCTCCTACGAGCAGTACTTC
TRBV4-1	NA	TRBJ2-1	CASSQVNLVTFDEQFF	TGCGCCAGCAGCCAAGTGAATCTAGTGACTTTTGATGAGCAGTTCTTC
TRBV30	TRBD1	TRBJ1-4	CAWSPGQGREKLFF	TGTGCCTGGAGCCCTGGACAGGGTCGGGAAAAACTGTTTTTT
TRBV19	TRBD1	TRBJ2-7	CASSVRGTGKTYEQYF	TGTGCCAGTAGTGTAAGAGGGACAGGGAAGACCTACGAGCAGTACTTC
TRBV15	TRBD1	TRBJ2-2	CATSRDRSGGELFF	TGTGCCACCAGCAGAGATCGGTCAGGGGGCGAGCTGTTTTTT
TRBV7-9	NA	TRBJ1-3	CASSLDALHSGNTIYF	TGTGCCAGCAGCTTAGATGCGTTACACTCTGGAAACACCATATATTTT